The entry below describes one T cell receptor beta chain. The target antigen is unknown. The data are from a study of shared clonotypes between healthy human individuals. Study-level results: The naive CD4 repertoires of a few donors were compared, and around 4.7% of clonotypes were shared.

Profiled with immunoSEQ multiplex PCR; TCRdb holds only in-frame clones, not every one. The repertoire holds 2.3 million or so clones, with approximately 95% as singletons. This receptor was identified in a man aged 18-30 years in good health. Some clones in this sample may be carry-over from other donors' samples. Material for sequencing was naive CD4+ T cells from PBMCs. Specified subset: CD45RA+ positively selected.

Here the CDR3 DNA reads TGTGCCAGCAGCTTATTACTGGGCCCGAGCTCCTACAATGAGCAGTTCTTC. It translates to CASSLLLGPSSYNEQFF. The V call is TRBV7-9, the J call TRBJ2-1; D is ambiguous. The length of the CDR3 is 17 residues. V was shortened by 2 bases and J by 0 bases, with 14 bases between the two germline ends. Germline CDR1 reads SEHNR; CDR2 reads FQNEAQ (reference sequence).